The table lists the clone carrying this TCR beta chain with a few counts. Its antigen is unknown. The source of the sample is a study of T cell repertoires in cytomegalovirus infection. TCRdb re-called the reads with MiXCR, one entry per CDR3 protein. The sample carries about 89,000 distinct CDR3 sequences, approximately 30% recorded once. The CDR3 is 14 amino acids. V lost 2 bases and J 7 bases, leaving 12 bases between the germline ends. Per germline, CDR1 MNHNY and CDR2 SVGAGI (reference sequence). Sequencing used CD8+ T cells from cultured PBMCs, obtained from culture after CMV antigen stimulation. This chain joins TRBV6-6 and TRBJ2-1, with D maybe TRBD2 (5 bases). This TCR came from a human donor in good health (CMV status not recorded). Some clones in this sample may be carry-over from other donors' samples. CDR3 bases: TGTGCCAGCAGTTACAACCGGGATGGGAATGAGCAGTTCTTC. It codes for CASSYNRDGNEQFF.